The entry below describes one T cell receptor (beta chain). The entry originates in a study of T cell repertoires in cytomegalovirus infection. MiXCR was run by TCRdb on the reads, yielding one entry per CDR3 protein. The sample lists a few hundred thousand distinct CDR3 sequences, roughly 9% seen once, with about 15% in the top ten. The source is a human donor in good health (CMV status not recorded). Some clones in this sample may be carry-over from other donors' samples. Material: PBMCs.

The chain's CDR3 is CASSSPLGQKYGYTF. The CDR3 DNA sequence: TGTGCCAGCAGTTCTCCCCTCGGACAGAAATATGGCTACACCTTC. The chain joins TRBV25-1 to TRBJ1-2; tentatively, D is TRBD1 (6 bases). Germline loops: CDR1 MGHDK, CDR2 SYGVNS. Deletions cut 5 bases from V and 5 bases from J, with 18 bases between. CDR3 length equals 15 residues.